Below are 14 T cell receptor beta chains sequenced from a single sample in a study of blood T cell repertoires in COVID-19. Sequenced by immunoSEQ multiplex PCR; TCRdb stores in-frame clones only, minus some. There are about 190,000 clones in the sample; roughly four fifths occur only once, and 14% lies in the top ten. Sequencing was performed on peripheral blood. The receptors were sampled from a man aged 30-40 years with active or convalescent COVID-19.

The CDR3: CASSEGGVNEQFF. The CDR3 DNA follows: TGTGCCAGTAGCGAGGGAGGGGTAAATGAGCAGTTCTTC. The chain recombines TRBV19 with TRBJ2-1, with 7 bases matching TRBD2. Losses at the gene ends were 6 bases for V and 7 bases for J; bases not matched to a gene: 6. The CDR3 covers 13 residues. Germline V lookup: CDR1 LNHDA, CDR2 SQIVND (reference sequence).

The rearrangement uses TRBV27 and TRBJ1-1; D remains unclear. V gave up 2 bases and J gave up 2 bases, with 6 bases separating them. Germline V gene sequence: CDR1 MNHEY, CDR2 SMNVEV (reference sequence). This CDR3 is 13 amino acids long. The CDR3 DNA reads as TGTGCCAGCAGTTTAGTAGTTAACACTGAAGCTTTCTTT. It translates to CASSLVVNTEAFF.

This clone was seen more than once but under ten times. The rearrangement links TRBV6-1 to TRBJ2-2; D remains unclear. The CDR3 consists of 15 residues. Trimming stripped 3 bases from V and 0 bases from J, with 8 bases between. Germline V gene sequence: CDR1 MNHNS, CDR2 SASEGT. CDR3 DNA: TGTGCCAGCAGTGAGTGGAGCGCGAACACCGGGGAGCTGTTTTTT. Encoded protein: CASSEWSANTGELFF.

V is TRBV18 and J is TRBJ1-3; no definite D call. CDR1 KGHSH and CDR2 LQKENI come from the germline V gene. The germline V and J ends were trimmed by 2 bases and 1 base, with 15 bases remaining between them. The CDR3 consists of 17 residues. CDR3 coding DNA: TGTGCCAGCTCACCAATGGTTTTCAGCGGATCTGGAAACACCATATATTTT. Translation: CASSPMVFSGSGNTIYF.

The chain carries TRBV27 and TRBJ1-6; the D is unclear. The CDR3 covers 13 residues. Per the germline V gene, CDR1 is MNHEY and CDR2 is SMNVEV (reference sequence). The V and J ends lost 5 bases and 6 bases respectively, with 8 bases between them. The CDR3 protein is CASSPPSNSPLHF. The CDR3 nucleotides read TGTGCCAGCAGTCCCCCCTCTAATTCACCCCTCCACTTT.

This rearrangement joins TRBV30 to TRBJ1-2; D unresolved. Germline CDR1 GTSNPN, CDR2 SVGIG (reference sequence). The CDR3 extends over 12 amino acids. Trimming took 0 bases from V and 6 from J, leaving 8 bases between them. The CDR3: CAWSVGSHGYTF. The CDR3 region has the DNA TGTGCCTGGAGTGTTGGCAGTCATGGCTACACCTTC.

The sample holds a few counts of this clone. V and J are TRBV5-5 and TRBJ2-1; 8 nucleotides match TRBD1. V lost 6 bases and J lost 8; bases outside the gene matches: 13. CDR1 and CDR2 from the germline V gene are SGHKS and YYEKEE (reference sequence). The CDR3 is 15 amino acids. DNA of the CDR3: TGTGCCAGCACCTTCCGGGACAGGCCATCCGATGAGCAGTTCTTC. Translation gives CASTFRDRPSDEQFF.

The chain recombines TRBV5-4 with TRBJ1-1; the D is unclear. This CDR3 comprises 15 residues. The germline V and J ends were trimmed by 0 bases and 4 bases, with 13 bases remaining between them. The germline CDR1 and CDR2 sequences are SGHNT and YYREEE (reference sequence). The CDR3 nucleotides read TGTGCCAGCAGCTTGGGGCATAGCCGTTTCACTGAAGCTTTCTTT. It translates to CASSLGHSRFTEAFF.

Of note for this clone: This sample also contains other DNA sequences that code for the same CDR3. The V call is TRBV7-9, the J call TRBJ2-7, with D unclear. This CDR3 is 12 amino acids long. With 6 bases removed from V and 2 bases from J, the gap between germline ends came to 8 bases. The germline V gene encodes CDR1 SEHNR and CDR2 FQNEAQ (reference sequence). The chain's CDR3 is CASSSDTYEQYF. The DNA of the CDR3 is TGTGCCAGCAGTTCCGACACCTACGAGCAGTACTTC.

This chain connects TRBV19 to TRBJ2-5; 9 positions match TRBD2. V shed 3 bases, J shed 1 base, and the junction held 6 bases outside the gene matches. This CDR3 is 16 amino acids long. CDR1 is LNHDA and CDR2 is SQIVND in the germline V gene (reference sequence). In nucleotides, the CDR3 is TGTGCCAGTAGTATTCGCGGGGGGGCGCCCCAAGAGACCCAGTACTTC. This sequence encodes CASSIRGGAPQETQYF.

V is TRBV9 and J is TRBJ1-2; 9 bases agree with TRBD1. Germline V gene data show CDR1 as SGDLS and CDR2 as YYNGEE. The trim removed 4 bases at V and 4 bases at J, leaving 8 bases unmatched. This CDR3 has 15 residues. The CDR3 sequence is CASSPRQGVGYGYTF. As DNA, the CDR3 is TGTGCCAGCAGCCCTCGACAGGGGGTGGGCTATGGCTACACCTTC.

This chain uses TRBV5-1 with TRBJ1-2, with 7 positions matching TRBD1. The germline gives CDR1 SGHRS, CDR2 YFSETQ. J gave up 8 bases and V 4 bases, and 11 bases lay outside the gene matches. The CDR3 extends over 14 amino acids. The CDR3 region is CASSPNRDRAGYTF. CDR3 DNA sequence: TGCGCCAGCAGCCCCAACCGGGACAGAGCGGGCTACACCTTC.

The V and J genes are TRBV19 and TRBJ2-7; possibly TRBD2 for D (5 bases). The length of the CDR3 is 13 residues. V lost 3 bases to trimming and J lost 6 bases, with 12 bases between them. Per germline, CDR1 LNHDA and CDR2 SQIVND (reference sequence). CDR3 nucleotides: TGTGCCAGTAGTATTGTAGCGTGGGGCGAGCAGTACTTC. Translation: CASSIVAWGEQYF.

The chain uses TRBV2 and TRBJ1-1; TRBD1 aligns across 7 bases. CDR1 and CDR2 (germline): SNHLY, FYNNEI. The CDR3 runs 14 residues. V shed 7 bases, J shed 1 base, and the junction held 6 bases outside the gene matches. This CDR3 reads CASTGQGGNTEAFF. CDR3 nucleotide sequence: TGTGCCAGCACCGGCCAGGGGGGGAACACTGAAGCTTTCTTT.